The rows below give T cell receptor beta chains drawn from one sample of a study of blood T cell repertoires in COVID-19. Libraries were prepared by immunoSEQ multiplex PCR; TCRdb keeps only in-frame clonotypes and omits some of them. Of some 420,000 clones in the sample, 80% to 90% were seen once. Sample: PBMCs or T cells enriched from blood (not recorded which). These receptors were obtained from a man younger than 45 who had recovered from COVID-19. The CDR3 runs from the conserved cysteine through the conserved F or W. A D gene is named only where the DNA matches it firmly. Only part of the rows carry a size: once, few, many, or a class if the clone is expanded.

d_gene	j_gene	abundance	v_gene	CDR3aa	CDR3nt
NA	TRBJ1-2	NA	TRBV10-3	CAISESLNGYTF	TGTGCCATCAGTGAGTCGTTAAATGGCTACACCTTC
NA	TRBJ1-1	NA	TRBV7-9	CASSLSITEAFF	TGTGCCAGCAGCTTAAGCATTACTGAAGCTTTCTTT
NA	TRBJ2-3	NA	TRBV18	CASSPRSGFTDTQYF	TGTGCCAGCTCACCACGCTCAGGGTTCACAGATACGCAGTATTTT
TRBD2	TRBJ2-7	NA	TRBV27	CASSSPRTSGPTYEQYF	TGTGCCAGCAGTTCACCTAGGACTAGCGGGCCGACCTACGAGCAGTACTTC
NA	TRBJ2-5	NA	TRBV5-6	CASSADSQETQYF	TGTGCCAGCAGCGCGGACTCGCAAGAGACCCAGTACTTC
NA	TRBJ2-3	NA	TRBV6-2/TRBV6-3	CASSYSAVVGRELTDTQYF	TGTGCCAGCAGTTACTCGGCTGTTGTTGGACGGGAGCTAACAGATACGCAGTATTTT
NA	TRBJ2-3	NA	TRBV3-1/TRBV3-2	CASSHGTDTDTQYF	TGTGCCAGCAGCCATGGGACTGACACAGATACGCAGTATTTT
NA	TRBJ2-7	NA	TRBV11-1	CASSKGTGDGQYF	TGTGCCAGCAGCAAAGGGACGGGAGACGGGCAGTACTTC
TRBD1	TRBJ1-4	NA	TRBV7-9	CASSPDRVTEKLFF	TGTGCCAGCAGCCCAGACAGGGTCACTGAAAAACTGTTTTTT
TRBD2	TRBJ2-2	NA	TRBV28	CASTGTRAGELFF	TGTGCCAGCACTGGGACTAGGGCCGGGGAGCTGTTTTTT
NA	TRBJ1-5	NA	TRBV30	CACSSGQYSNQPQHF	TGTGCCTGCAGCAGTGGACAGTATAGCAATCAGCCCCAGCATTTT
TRBD1	TRBJ1-4	once	TRBV5-4	CASSMDRYNEKLFF	TGTGCCAGCAGCATGGACAGGTATAATGAAAAACTGTTTTTT
NA	TRBJ2-2	once	TRBV6-5	CASSYSGGRSTGELFF	TGTGCCAGCAGTTACTCGGGGGGGCGAAGCACCGGGGAGCTGTTTTTT
NA	TRBJ2-1	NA	TRBV28	CASSFVGPQHNEQFF	TGTGCCAGCAGTTTTGTGGGCCCTCAACACAATGAGCAGTTCTTC
TRBD1	TRBJ2-7	NA	TRBV5-5	CASSPGTGGSYEQYF	TGTGCCAGCAGCCCAGGGACAGGGGGCTCCTACGAGCAGTACTTC
TRBD2	TRBJ2-7	NA	TRBV10-1	CASSESGRIHEQYF	TGCGCCAGCAGTGAAAGCGGGAGAATCCACGAGCAGTACTTC
TRBD1	TRBJ2-1	NA	TRBV27	CASSLSGQGLYNEQFF	TGTGCCAGCAGTTTATCTGGACAGGGCCTATACAATGAGCAGTTCTTC
TRBD2	TRBJ2-7	NA	TRBV5-6	CASSPGAGSYEQYF	TGTGCCAGCAGCCCCGGAGCGGGGTCCTACGAGCAGTACTTC
TRBD1	TRBJ1-5	NA	TRBV19	CASSRGTASNQPQHF	TGTGCCAGTAGTAGGGGGACAGCCAGCAATCAGCCCCAGCATTTT
NA	TRBJ1-5	once	TRBV7-9	CASSISHSNQPQHF	TGTGCCAGCAGTATCAGTCATAGCAATCAGCCCCAGCATTTT
NA	TRBJ2-7	NA	TRBV19	CASSIVQGVNEQYF	TGTGCCAGTAGTATAGTGCAGGGTGTCAACGAGCAGTACTTC
NA	TRBJ2-3	NA	TRBV4-1	CASSLGGGRSDTQYF	TGCGCCAGCAGCCTCGGGGGCGGGAGATCCGATACGCAGTATTTT
NA	TRBJ1-1	once	TRBV29-1	CSARTDPNTEAFF	TGCAGCGCCCGGACAGACCCGAACACTGAAGCTTTCTTT
TRBD1	TRBJ2-3	NA	TRBV5-1	CASSLVGQGTDTQYF	TGCGCCAGCAGCTTGGTGGGACAGGGGACAGATACGCAGTATTTT
TRBD1	TRBJ2-3	NA	TRBV28	CASMGLGMTGGRADTQYF	TGTGCCAGCATGGGTTTGGGAATGACAGGGGGCAGGGCAGATACGCAGTATTTT
NA	TRBJ2-7	NA	TRBV9	CARLEGASEQYF	TGTGCCCGCCTCGAAGGGGCATCCGAGCAGTACTTC
TRBD2	TRBJ2-7	NA	TRBV10-3	CAISETSGTGEQYF	TGTGCCATCAGTGAAACTAGCGGGACGGGGGAGCAGTACTTC
NA	TRBJ2-3	NA	TRBV7-2	CASSLDFAGPTDTQYF	TGTGCCAGCAGCTTAGATTTCGCGGGACCCACCGATACGCAGTATTTT
NA	TRBJ2-7	NA	TRBV27	CASSGGPYEQYF	TGTGCCAGCAGTGGTGGGCCCTACGAGCAGTACTTC
NA	TRBJ1-2	NA	TRBV2	CASTGGLGGYTF	TGTGCCAGCACCGGGGGGCTCGGTGGCTACACCTTC
TRBD1	TRBJ1-6	NA	TRBV6-5	CASSYSRRQGVSPLHF	TGTGCCAGCAGTTACTCGCGGAGACAGGGAGTTTCACCCCTCCACTTT
NA	TRBJ2-7	NA	TRBV28	CASSFRSEQYF	TGTGCCAGCAGTTTTAGATCCGAGCAGTACTTC
TRBD2	TRBJ2-1	NA	TRBV6-1	CASSDSGTSGRNEQFF	TGTGCCAGCAGTGATTCCGGGACTAGCGGGAGGAATGAGCAGTTCTTC
NA	TRBJ2-7	NA	TRBV5-6	CASSPRGISYEQYF	TGTGCCAGCAGCCCCCGGGGTATCTCCTACGAGCAGTACTTC
NA	TRBJ1-2	NA	TRBV5-1	CASSLVGLGGYTF	TGCGCCAGCAGCTTGGTGGGCTTGGGTGGCTACACCTTC
NA	TRBJ1-1	NA	TRBV2	CASSEDSF	TGTGCCAGCAGTGAGGACTCCTTT
NA	TRBJ2-7	NA	TRBV11-1	CASSLESVYEQYF	TGTGCCAGCAGCTTAGAATCGGTCTACGAGCAGTACTTC
NA	TRBJ2-1	NA	TRBV11-2	CASSPTLAVIEQFF	TGTGCCAGCAGCCCTACATTAGCGGTGATTGAGCAGTTCTTC
TRBD1	TRBJ2-4	NA	TRBV28	CASSLTGAAIQYF	TGTGCCAGCAGTTTGACAGGGGCTGCCATTCAGTACTTC
TRBD1	TRBJ1-1	NA	TRBV30	CAWGTGDKKTEAFF	TGTGCCTGGGGGACAGGGGATAAGAAGACTGAAGCTTTCTTT
NA	TRBJ2-3	NA	TRBV9	CASSVVSASDSADTQYF	TGTGCCAGCAGCGTAGTTTCAGCCTCGGACTCTGCGGATACGCAGTATTTT
NA	TRBJ1-2	once	TRBV28	CASSDSLYGYTF	TGTGCCAGCAGCGACAGTCTCTATGGCTACACCTTC
NA	TRBJ1-4	once	TRBV14	CASSQVRGANEKLFF	TGTGCCAGCAGCCAAGTCAGGGGAGCTAATGAAAAACTGTTTTTT
TRBD1	TRBJ1-5	NA	TRBV18	CASSQPGQGAFVQPQHF	TGTGCCAGCTCACAACCGGGACAGGGGGCTTTTGTTCAGCCCCAGCATTTT
NA	TRBJ1-5	NA	TRBV7-2	CASSQGASNQPQHF	TGTGCCAGCAGCCAAGGAGCTAGCAATCAGCCCCAGCATTTT
NA	TRBJ2-7	once	TRBV5-1	CASSYNSYEQYF	TGCGCCAGCAGCTACAACTCCTACGAGCAGTACTTC
NA	TRBJ1-5	NA	TRBV30	CAWGPGHPNQPQHF	TGTGCCTGGGGTCCGGGACATCCCAATCAGCCCCAGCATTTT
TRBD1	TRBJ1-5	NA	TRBV28	CASRQRQGAPNLGNQPQHF	TGTGCCAGCAGGCAACGACAGGGGGCTCCAAATTTGGGCAATCAGCCCCAGCATTTT
TRBD2	TRBJ2-5	NA	TRBV3-1/TRBV3-2	CASSRGTSGSETQYF	TGTGCCAGCAGCCGGGGAACTAGCGGGAGTGAGACCCAGTACTTC
TRBD1	TRBJ1-2	NA	TRBV12-3/TRBV12-4	CASSFGTGAGYTF	TGTGCCAGCAGTTTTGGGACAGGGGCTGGCTACACCTTC